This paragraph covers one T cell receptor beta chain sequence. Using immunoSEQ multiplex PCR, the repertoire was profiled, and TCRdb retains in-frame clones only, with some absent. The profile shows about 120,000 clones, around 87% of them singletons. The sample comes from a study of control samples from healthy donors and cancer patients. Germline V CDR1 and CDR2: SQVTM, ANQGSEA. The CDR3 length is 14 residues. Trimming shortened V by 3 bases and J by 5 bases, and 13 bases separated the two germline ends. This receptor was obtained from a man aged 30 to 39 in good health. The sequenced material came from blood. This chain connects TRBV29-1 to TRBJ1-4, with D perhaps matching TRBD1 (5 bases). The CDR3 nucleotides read TGCAGCGTTGAGGCCGGGACGGGAAATGAAAAACTGTTTTTT. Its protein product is CSVEAGTGNEKLFF.